Here is one TCR beta chain with its context. The definition of stable Graves' hyperthyroidism was no ophthalmopathy progression within 18 months. This sample is part of a study of T cells in Graves' hyperthyroidism and ophthalmopathy. CDR3 length equals 19 residues. V shed 2 bases and J 2 bases; nucleotides not matched to a gene: 9. CDR1 is MNHEY, CDR2 SVGAGI, per germline. TCR beta CDR3 regions were amplified from RNA. Primed by the HTBI set, a first-round RT-PCR was run on the TCR CDR3. Each CDR3 protein gets one entry after TCRdb re-called the multiplex PCR reads with MiXCR. The sample comprises under 350,000 distinct CDR3 sequences, roughly a fifth of which are singletons, and 50% to 65% rests with the top ten.

The chain recombines TRBV6-5 with TRBJ2-2; 12 bases are shared with TRBD2. Sequences were obtained from blood. The sequence was collected from a woman in her 50s with Graves' hyperthyroidism. CDR3 sequence: CASSYPRTSGELNTGELFF. The CDR3 DNA reads as TGTGCCAGCAGTTACCCTCGGACTAGCGGGGAACTTAACACCGGGGAGCTGTTTTTT.